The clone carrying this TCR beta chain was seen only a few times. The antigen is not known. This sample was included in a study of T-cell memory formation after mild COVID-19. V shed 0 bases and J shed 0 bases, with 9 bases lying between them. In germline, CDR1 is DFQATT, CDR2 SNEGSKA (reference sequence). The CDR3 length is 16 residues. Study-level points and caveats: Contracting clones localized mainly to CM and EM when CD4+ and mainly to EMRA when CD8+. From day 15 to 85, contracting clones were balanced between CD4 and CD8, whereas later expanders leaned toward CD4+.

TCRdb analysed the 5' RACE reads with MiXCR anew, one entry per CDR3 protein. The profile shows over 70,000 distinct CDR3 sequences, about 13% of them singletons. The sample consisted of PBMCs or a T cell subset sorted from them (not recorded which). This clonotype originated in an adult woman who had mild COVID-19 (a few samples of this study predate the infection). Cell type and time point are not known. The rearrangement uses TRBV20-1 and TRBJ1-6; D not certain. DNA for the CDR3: TGCAGTGCTAGAGAGTTGGGGATCTCCTATAATTCACCCCTCCACTTT. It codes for CSARELGISYNSPLHF.